This is a list of T cell receptor beta chains from one sample in a study of spatial heterogeneity in lung cancer. MiXCR, applied by TCRdb to the 5' RACE reads, yields one record per CDR3 protein. Of about 52,000 distinct CDR3 sequences listed, 6.5% to 7.5% are singletons. The input for sequencing was PBMCs, taken at follow-up. The receptors here all came from a female donor with early-stage non-small cell lung cancer. CDR3s include the opening cysteine and the closing phenylalanine or tryptophan. The D gene is left open where the match is weak. Clone size is stated in some rows and not others, as once, few, many or a class when expanded.

j_call v_call cdr3_length d_call clone_size cdr3_nt cdr3_aa
TRBJ2-5 TRBV5-1 18 TRBD1 many TGCGCCAGCAGCTTGTTGGGACTCGACAGGGGGCCCCGTGGGACCCAGTACTTC CASSLLGLDRGPRGTQYF
TRBJ2-1 TRBV19 13 . . TGTGCCAGTATGCGGGCGCCCCCCAATGAGCAGTTCTTC CASMRAPPNEQFF
TRBJ1-5 TRBV20-1 12 . many TGCAGTGCTAGTGATCGGGGGCAGCCCCAGCATTTT CSASDRGQPQHF
TRBJ1-1 TRBV6-6 14 TRBD1 many TGTGCCAGCAGCGAACAGGGGCGTATGCCTGAAGCTTTCTTT CASSEQGRMPEAFF
TRBJ1-2 TRBV7-2 13 . . TGTGCCAGCAGCTTGCTGGGGGCGAGGGGCTACACCTTC CASSLLGARGYTF
TRBJ2-7 TRBV19 15 TRBD2 . TGTGCCAGTAGTAGACCTGGCGGGGGGCCCTACGAGCAGTACTTC CASSRPGGGPYEQYF
TRBJ2-1 TRBV12-3/TRBV12-4 15 TRBD2 few TGTGCCAGCAGTCTAAGCGGGGGGGCCGTAGATGAGCAGTTCTTC CASSLSGGAVDEQFF
TRBJ2-3 TRBV12-3/TRBV12-4 15 . many TGTGCCAGCAGCCGCCGGACTGGAGCCACAGATACGCAGTATTTT CASSRRTGATDTQYF
TRBJ1-6 TRBV19 17 TRBD1 many TGTGCCAGTAGTATAACCGGGACAGGGGGCCTTAATTCACCCCTCCACTTT CASSITGTGGLNSPLHF
TRBJ1-2 TRBV5-1 12 . many TGCGCCAGCAGCTTGGTCGGAGGTGGCTACACCTTC CASSLVGGGYTF
TRBJ2-7 TRBV5-6 14 . many TGTGCCAGCATCTTACAGGGTCGAACCTACGAGCAGTACTTC CASILQGRTYEQYF
TRBJ2-7 TRBV7-2 13 . few TGTGCCAGCAGCTTAGCGGGAGTCGGCGAGCAGTACTTC CASSLAGVGEQYF
TRBJ2-3 TRBV19 14 TRBD1 . TGTGCCAGCAAGCGGACAGGGGACACAGATACGCAGTATTTT CASKRTGDTDTQYF
TRBJ2-3 TRBV29-1 14 . many TGCAGCGTGTCCGTATCTTCCCTCACAGATACGCAGTATTTT CSVSVSSLTDTQYF
TRBJ1-2 TRBV19 16 . many TGTGCCAGTAGTGTCTCACGAGGCAGGGTGAACTATGGCTACACCTTC CASSVSRGRVNYGYTF
TRBJ1-5 TRBV6-5 16 . many TGTGCCAGCAGCCAACTGTCGGGGGTGGGCAATCAGCCCCAGCATTTT CASSQLSGVGNQPQHF
TRBJ1-1 TRBV7-2 13 . many TGTGCCAGCAGCCCGCATATGAACACTGAAGCTTTCTTT CASSPHMNTEAFF
TRBJ2-5 TRBV5-1 13 . many TGCGCCAGCAGCTTCGGGGGGCGAGAGACCCAGTACTTC CASSFGGRETQYF
TRBJ2-5 TRBV5-1 15 TRBD1 many TGCGCCAGCAGCTCGGGACAGGGGATCCAAGAGACCCAGTACTTC CASSSGQGIQETQYF
TRBJ2-3 TRBV29-1 16 TRBD1 many TGCAGCGTCGAGGAGATAGAGGGGGCCGACACAGATACGCAGTATTTT CSVEEIEGADTDTQYF
TRBJ1-1 TRBV28 16 TRBD1 . TGTGCCAGCAGTTTACCCTCCGGGACAGGGCGATCTGAAGCTTTCTTT CASSLPSGTGRSEAFF
TRBJ2-1 TRBV19 16 TRBD2 . TGTGCCAGTTGTATAATAGGACTAGGGATCTACAATGAGCAGTTCTTC CASCIIGLGIYNEQFF
TRBJ2-6 TRBV24-1 15 . many TGTGCCACCAGTGCGGGGGTTTTCGGGGCCAACGTCCTGACTTTC CATSAGVFGANVLTF
TRBJ2-3 TRBV29-1 13 . few TGCAGCGTTCGGATCGCGGCGGCAGATACGCAGTATTTT CSVRIAAADTQYF
TRBJ1-2 TRBV2 17 . . TGTGCCAGGACGGCGGGGATTGAGGGCAGGAGACGCTATGGCTACACCTTC CARTAGIEGRRRYGYTF
TRBJ1-3 TRBV6-1 16 . few TGTGCCAGCAGCCTGGACGGGGGTTCGAGAGGAAACACCATATATTTT CASSLDGGSRGNTIYF
TRBJ1-2 TRBV5-6 14 . . TGTGCCAGCAGCTTGAGGGCCAACCTCTATGGCTACACCTTC CASSLRANLYGYTF
TRBJ1-1 TRBV7-9 13 . . TGTGCCAGCAGCATACAGGGAAATACTGAAGCTTTCTTT CASSIQGNTEAFF
TRBJ1-1 TRBV7-2 13 TRBD1 few TGTGCCAGCAGCCCACAGGGGGCAAGTTTGACTTTCTTT CASSPQGASLTFF
TRBJ2-4 TRBV5-1 13 . few TGCGCCAGCAGCTTGGGTCTGGGTAGGATTCAGTACTTC CASSLGLGRIQYF
TRBJ2-1 TRBV9 16 TRBD2 many TGTGCCAGCAGCCCCCTAGCGGGGAGCTCCTACAATGAGCAGTTCTTC CASSPLAGSSYNEQFF
TRBJ2-3 TRBV5-1 14 . many TGCGCCAGCAGCTACCCGTTGACGACGGATACGCAGTATTTT CASSYPLTTDTQYF
TRBJ2-7 TRBV13 14 . many TGTGCCAGCAGCGGATCCGGGTCCCAATACGAGCAGTACTTC CASSGSGSQYEQYF
TRBJ2-7 TRBV20-1 15 TRBD2 few TGCAGTGCTAGAGAGGGAGCGGGGGGGCCCTACGAGCAGTACTTC CSAREGAGGPYEQYF
TRBJ1-2 TRBV28 13 . many TGTGCCAGCAGCCGGGACGGAAGCTATGGCTACACCTTC CASSRDGSYGYTF
TRBJ2-5 TRBV28 11 . . TGTGTCAGCACCCTTCAGGGGACCCAGTACTTC CVSTLQGTQYF
TRBJ2-1 TRBV18 15 TRBD2 many TGTGCCAGCTCACCCACTAGCGGGGGGGCCGATGAGCAGTTCTTC CASSPTSGGADEQFF
TRBJ1-2 TRBV29-1 11 . many TGCAGCGTGGATAGGAACTATGGCTACACCTTC CSVDRNYGYTF
TRBJ2-5 TRBV4-1 19 TRBD2 many TGCGCCAGCAGCCAAGATCGTAGAGGAGCGGGGGGAAGACAAGAGACCCAGTACTTC CASSQDRRGAGGRQETQYF
TRBJ2-1 TRBV27 15 TRBD1 few TGTGCCAGCAGCAGTCTTCAGGGGGCCTACAATGAGCAGTTCTTC CASSSLQGAYNEQFF
TRBJ2-1 TRBV12-3/TRBV12-4 16 TRBD2 few TGTGCCAGCAGTTTAGCGAGACTAGCAGTCTACAATGAGCAGTTCTTC CASSLARLAVYNEQFF